The clone carrying this T cell receptor beta chain has ten or more counts. These data come from a study of shared clonotypes between healthy human individuals. Generated by immunoSEQ multiplex PCR, the TCRdb table keeps only in-frame clones and is missing some. The repertoire has about 680,000 clones, about 80% of them found once; the top ten carry around 1.8%. CDR1 MDHEN and CDR2 SYDVKM come from the germline V gene. J was trimmed by 4 bases and V by 7 bases; bases with no gene match: 5. The CDR3 sequence is 13 residues long. The specimen was memory CD4+ T cells sorted from blood. Subset denoted: CD45RA-negative fraction. This clonotype was obtained from a woman aged 25 to 39 in good health. This sequence joins TRBV28 and TRBJ1-1, with 8 bases that match TRBD1. The CDR3 protein is CASNPGGITEAFF. The CDR3 DNA sequence: TGTGCCAGCAATCCAGGGGGCATCACTGAAGCTTTCTTT. Full variable domain (missing parts from reference TRBV28 and TRBJ1-1): DVKVTQSSRYLVKRTGEKVFLECVQDMDHENMFWYRQDPGLGLRLIYFSYDVKMKEKGDIPEGYSVSREKKERFSLILESASTNQTSMYLCASNPGGITEAFFGQGTRLTVV.